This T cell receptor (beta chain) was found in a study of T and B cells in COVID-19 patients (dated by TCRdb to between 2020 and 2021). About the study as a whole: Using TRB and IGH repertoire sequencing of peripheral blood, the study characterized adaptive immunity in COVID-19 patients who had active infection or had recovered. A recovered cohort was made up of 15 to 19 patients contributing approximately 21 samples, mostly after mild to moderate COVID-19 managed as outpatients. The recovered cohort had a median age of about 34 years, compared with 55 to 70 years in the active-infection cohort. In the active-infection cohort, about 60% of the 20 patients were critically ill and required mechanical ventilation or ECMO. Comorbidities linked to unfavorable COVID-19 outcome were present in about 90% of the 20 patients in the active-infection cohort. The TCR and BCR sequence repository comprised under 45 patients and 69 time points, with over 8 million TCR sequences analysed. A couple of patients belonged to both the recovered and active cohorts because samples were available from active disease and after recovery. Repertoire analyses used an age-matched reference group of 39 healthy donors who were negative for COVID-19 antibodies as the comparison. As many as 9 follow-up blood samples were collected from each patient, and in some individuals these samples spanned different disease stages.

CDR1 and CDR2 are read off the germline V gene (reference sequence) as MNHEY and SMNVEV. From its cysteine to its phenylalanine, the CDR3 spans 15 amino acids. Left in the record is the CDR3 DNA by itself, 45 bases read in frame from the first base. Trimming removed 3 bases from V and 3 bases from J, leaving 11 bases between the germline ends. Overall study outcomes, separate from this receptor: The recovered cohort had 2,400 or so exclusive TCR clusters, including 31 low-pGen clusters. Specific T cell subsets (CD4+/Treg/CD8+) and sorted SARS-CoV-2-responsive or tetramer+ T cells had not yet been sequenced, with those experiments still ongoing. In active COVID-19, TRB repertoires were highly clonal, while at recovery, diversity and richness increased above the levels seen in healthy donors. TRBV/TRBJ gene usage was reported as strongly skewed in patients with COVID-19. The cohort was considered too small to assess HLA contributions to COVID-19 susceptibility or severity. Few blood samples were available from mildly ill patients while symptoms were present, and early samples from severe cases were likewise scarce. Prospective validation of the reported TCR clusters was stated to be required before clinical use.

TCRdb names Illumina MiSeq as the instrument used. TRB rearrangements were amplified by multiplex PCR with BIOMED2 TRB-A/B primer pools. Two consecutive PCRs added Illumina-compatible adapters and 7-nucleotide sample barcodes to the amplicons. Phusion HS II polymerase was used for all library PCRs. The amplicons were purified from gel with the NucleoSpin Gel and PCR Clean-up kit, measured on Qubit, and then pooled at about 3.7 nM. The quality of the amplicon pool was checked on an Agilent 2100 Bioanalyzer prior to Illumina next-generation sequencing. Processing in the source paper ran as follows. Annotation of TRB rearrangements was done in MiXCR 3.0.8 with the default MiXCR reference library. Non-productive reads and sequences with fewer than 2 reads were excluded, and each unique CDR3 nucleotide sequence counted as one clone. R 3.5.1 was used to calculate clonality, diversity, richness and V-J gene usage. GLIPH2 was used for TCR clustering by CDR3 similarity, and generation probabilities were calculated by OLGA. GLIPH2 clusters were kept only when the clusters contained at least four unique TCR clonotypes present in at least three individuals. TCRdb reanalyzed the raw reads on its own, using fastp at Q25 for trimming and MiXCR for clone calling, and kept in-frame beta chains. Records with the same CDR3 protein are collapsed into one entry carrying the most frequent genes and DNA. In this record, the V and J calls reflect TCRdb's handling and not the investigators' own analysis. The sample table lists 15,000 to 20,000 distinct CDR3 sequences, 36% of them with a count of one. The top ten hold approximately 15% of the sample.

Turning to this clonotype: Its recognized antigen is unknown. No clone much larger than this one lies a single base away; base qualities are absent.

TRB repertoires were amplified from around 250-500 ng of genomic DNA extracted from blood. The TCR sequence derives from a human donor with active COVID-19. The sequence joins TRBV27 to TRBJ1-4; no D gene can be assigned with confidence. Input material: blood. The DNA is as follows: TGTGCCAGCAGTTTGGGTAGGCGATCTAATGAAAAACTGTTTTTT. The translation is CASSLGRRSNEKLFF.